Below, one T cell receptor (beta chain) is given with its context. The CDR3 sequence is 13 residues long. V was clipped by 3 bases and J by 8 bases, with 11 bases between them. Germline CDR1 reads SGDLS; CDR2 reads YYNGEE. This sample is part of a study of blood T cell repertoires in COVID-19. The overall study: The United States, Italy and Spain were the sources of the acute and convalescent COVID-19 samples. T cells, B-cell-depleted T cells, or PBMCs provided the cDNA or gDNA that served as material.

Authors' data handling: Amplification with reference gene primers provided the estimates of nucleated cell counts. Profiled with immunoSEQ multiplex PCR; TCRdb holds only in-frame clones, not every one. V and J calls and clone size are given by that table; D and trimming were obtained from the DNA. The sample records around 320,000 clones, approximately 89% being singletons. The V gene is TRBV9, the J gene TRBJ2-2; the D gene is possibly TRBD1 (5 bases). The sequencing input was peripheral blood. The source of this sequence is a woman under 40 who had recovered from COVID-19. The CDR3 sequence is CASSESGWGELFF. The CDR3, as DNA: TGTGCCAGCAGCGAGTCAGGGTGGGGGGAGCTGTTTTTT.